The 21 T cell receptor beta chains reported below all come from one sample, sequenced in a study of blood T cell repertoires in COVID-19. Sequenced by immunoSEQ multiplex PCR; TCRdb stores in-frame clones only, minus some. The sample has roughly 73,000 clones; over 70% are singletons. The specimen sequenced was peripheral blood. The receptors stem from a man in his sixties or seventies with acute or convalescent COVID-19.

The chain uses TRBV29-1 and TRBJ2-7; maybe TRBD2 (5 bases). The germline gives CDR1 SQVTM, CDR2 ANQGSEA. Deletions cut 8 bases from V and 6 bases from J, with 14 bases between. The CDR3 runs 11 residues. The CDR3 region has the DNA TGCAGCACCAGATCCGCGGGCGAGCAGTACTTC. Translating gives CSTRSAGEQYF.

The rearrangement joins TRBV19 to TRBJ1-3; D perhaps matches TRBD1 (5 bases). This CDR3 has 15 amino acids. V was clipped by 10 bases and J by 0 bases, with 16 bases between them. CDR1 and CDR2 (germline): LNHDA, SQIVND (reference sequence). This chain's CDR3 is CATRGGEDSGNTIYF. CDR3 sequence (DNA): TGTGCCACTAGGGGAGGGGAAGACTCTGGAAACACCATATATTTT.

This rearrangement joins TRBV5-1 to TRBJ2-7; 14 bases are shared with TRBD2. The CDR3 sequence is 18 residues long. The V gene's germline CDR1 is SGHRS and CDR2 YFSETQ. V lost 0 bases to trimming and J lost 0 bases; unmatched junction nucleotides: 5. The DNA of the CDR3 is TGCGCCAGCAGCTTGGGACTAGCGGGAGGGCCCAGCTCCTACGAGCAGTACTTC. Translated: CASSLGLAGGPSSYEQYF.

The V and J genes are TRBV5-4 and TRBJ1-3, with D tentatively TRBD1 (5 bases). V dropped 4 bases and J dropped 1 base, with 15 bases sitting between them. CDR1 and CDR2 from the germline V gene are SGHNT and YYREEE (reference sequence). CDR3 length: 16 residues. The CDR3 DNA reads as TGTGCCAGCAGCGAAGACAGAACCCCATCTGGAAACACCATATATTTT. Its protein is CASSEDRTPSGNTIYF.

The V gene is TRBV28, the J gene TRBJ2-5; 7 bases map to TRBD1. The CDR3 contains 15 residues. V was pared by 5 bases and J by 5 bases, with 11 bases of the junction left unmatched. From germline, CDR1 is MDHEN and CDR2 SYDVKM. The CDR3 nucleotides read TGTGCCAGCAGTGGCCTGGACAGGTTTATGGAGACCCAGTACTTC. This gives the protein CASSGLDRFMETQYF.

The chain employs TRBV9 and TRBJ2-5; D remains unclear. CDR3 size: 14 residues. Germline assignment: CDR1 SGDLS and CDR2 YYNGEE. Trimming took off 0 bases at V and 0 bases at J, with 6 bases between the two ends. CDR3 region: CASSVDEYQETQYF. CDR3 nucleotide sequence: TGTGCCAGCAGCGTAGATGAGTACCAAGAGACCCAGTACTTC.

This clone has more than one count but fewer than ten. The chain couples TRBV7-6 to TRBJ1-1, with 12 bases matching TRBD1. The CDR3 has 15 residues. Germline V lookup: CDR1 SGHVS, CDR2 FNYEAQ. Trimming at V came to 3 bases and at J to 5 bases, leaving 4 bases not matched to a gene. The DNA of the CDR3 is TGTGCCAGCAGCTTGGGGACAGGGGGCTTTACTGAAGCTTTCTTT. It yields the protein CASSLGTGGFTEAFF.

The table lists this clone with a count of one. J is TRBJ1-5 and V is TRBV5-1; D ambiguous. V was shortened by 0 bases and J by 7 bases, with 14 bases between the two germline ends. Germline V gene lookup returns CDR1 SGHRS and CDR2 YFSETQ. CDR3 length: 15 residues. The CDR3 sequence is CASSLAGYREQPQHF. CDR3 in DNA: TGCGCCAGCAGCTTGGCCGGTTATCGGGAGCAGCCCCAGCATTTT.

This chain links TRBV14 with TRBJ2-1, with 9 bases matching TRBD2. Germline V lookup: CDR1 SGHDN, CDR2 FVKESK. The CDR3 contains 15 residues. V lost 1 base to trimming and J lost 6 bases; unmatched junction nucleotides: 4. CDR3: CASSQVASGINEQFF. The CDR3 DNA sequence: TGTGCCAGCAGCCAAGTTGCTAGCGGGATCAATGAGCAGTTCTTC.

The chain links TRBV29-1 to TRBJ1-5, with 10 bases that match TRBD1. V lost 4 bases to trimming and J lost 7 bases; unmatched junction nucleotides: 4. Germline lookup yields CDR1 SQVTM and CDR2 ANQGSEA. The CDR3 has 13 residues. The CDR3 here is CSVGGTGEQPQHF. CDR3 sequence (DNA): TGCAGCGTTGGAGGGACAGGGGAACAGCCCCAGCATTTT.

CDR3 nucleotides: TGTGCCAGCAGTTTCGCGGGGATGAACACTGAAGCTTTCTTT. Amino acid sequence: CASSFAGMNTEAFF. The rearrangement joins TRBV27 to TRBJ1-1; unclear D gene. Trimming removed 3 bases from V and 0 bases from J, with 8 bases in between. Per germline, CDR1 MNHEY and CDR2 SMNVEV (reference sequence). The CDR3 runs to 14 residues.

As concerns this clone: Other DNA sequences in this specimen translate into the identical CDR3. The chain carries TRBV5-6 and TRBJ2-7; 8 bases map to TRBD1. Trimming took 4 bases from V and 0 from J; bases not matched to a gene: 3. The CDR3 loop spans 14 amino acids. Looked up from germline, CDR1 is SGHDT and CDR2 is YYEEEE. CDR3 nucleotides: TGTGCCAGCAGCCGACAGGGGTCCTCCTACGAGCAGTACTTC. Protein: CASSRQGSSYEQYF.

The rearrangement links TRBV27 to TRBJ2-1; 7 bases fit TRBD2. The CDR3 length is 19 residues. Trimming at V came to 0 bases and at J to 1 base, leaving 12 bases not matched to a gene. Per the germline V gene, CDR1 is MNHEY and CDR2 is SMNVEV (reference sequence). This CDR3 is CASSLSTSAEDWSYNEQFF. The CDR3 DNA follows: TGTGCCAGCAGTTTATCCACTAGCGCGGAAGATTGGTCCTACAATGAGCAGTTCTTC.

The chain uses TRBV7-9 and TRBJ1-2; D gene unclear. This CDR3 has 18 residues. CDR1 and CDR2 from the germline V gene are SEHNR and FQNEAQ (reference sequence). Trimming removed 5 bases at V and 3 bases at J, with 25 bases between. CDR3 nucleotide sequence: TGTGCCAGCAGCCCCCAAGGCAGGCCAAAGGTCCTTGACTATGGCTACACCTTC. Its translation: CASSPQGRPKVLDYGYTF.

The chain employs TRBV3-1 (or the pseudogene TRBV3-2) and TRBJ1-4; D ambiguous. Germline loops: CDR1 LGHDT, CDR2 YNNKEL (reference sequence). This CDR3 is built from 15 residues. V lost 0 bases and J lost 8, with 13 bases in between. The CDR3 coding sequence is TGTGCCAGCAGCCAAGAGGGCATCTCCCCGGAAAAACTGTTTTTT. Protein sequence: CASSQEGISPEKLFF.

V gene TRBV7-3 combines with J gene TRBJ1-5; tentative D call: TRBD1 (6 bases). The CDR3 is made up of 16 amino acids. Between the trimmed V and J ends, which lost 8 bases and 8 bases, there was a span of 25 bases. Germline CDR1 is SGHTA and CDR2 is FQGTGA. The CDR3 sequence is CASYNRGGHRPEPQHF. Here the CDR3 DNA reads TGTGCCAGCTACAATAGGGGGGGGCACCGACCGGAGCCCCAGCATTTT. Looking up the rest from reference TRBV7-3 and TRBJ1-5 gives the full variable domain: GAGVSQTPSNKVTEKGKYVELRCDPISGHTALYWYRQSLGQGPEFLIYFQGTGAADDSGLPNDRFFAVRPEGSVSTLKIQRTERGDSAVYLCASYNRGGHRPEPQHFGDGTRLSIL.

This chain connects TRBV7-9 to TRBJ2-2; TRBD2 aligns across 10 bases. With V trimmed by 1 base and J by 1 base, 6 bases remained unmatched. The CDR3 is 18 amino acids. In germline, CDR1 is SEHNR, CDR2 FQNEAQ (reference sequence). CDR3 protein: CASSLEGLAQRNTGELFF. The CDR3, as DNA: TGTGCCAGCAGCTTAGAGGGACTAGCGCAAAGGAACACCGGGGAGCTGTTTTTT.

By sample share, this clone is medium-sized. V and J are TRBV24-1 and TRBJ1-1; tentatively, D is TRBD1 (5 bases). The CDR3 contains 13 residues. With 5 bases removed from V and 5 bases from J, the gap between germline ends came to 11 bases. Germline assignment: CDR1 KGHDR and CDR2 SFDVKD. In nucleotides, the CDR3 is TGTGCCACCAGTGTCGGCCGGGGGACTGAAGCTTTCTTT. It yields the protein CATSVGRGTEAFF.

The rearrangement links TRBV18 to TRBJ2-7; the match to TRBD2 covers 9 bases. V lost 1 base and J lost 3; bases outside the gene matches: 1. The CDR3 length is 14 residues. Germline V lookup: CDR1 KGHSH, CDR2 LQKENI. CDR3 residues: CASSPLSGSYEQYF. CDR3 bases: TGTGCCAGCTCACCACTTAGCGGGAGCTACGAGCAGTACTTC.

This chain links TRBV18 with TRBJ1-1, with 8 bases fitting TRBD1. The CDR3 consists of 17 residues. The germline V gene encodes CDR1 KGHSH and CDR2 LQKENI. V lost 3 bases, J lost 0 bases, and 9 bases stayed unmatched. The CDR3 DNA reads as TGTGCCAGCTCACCCCCCGGGACAGGATACCTGAACACTGAAGCTTTCTTT. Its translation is CASSPPGTGYLNTEAFF.

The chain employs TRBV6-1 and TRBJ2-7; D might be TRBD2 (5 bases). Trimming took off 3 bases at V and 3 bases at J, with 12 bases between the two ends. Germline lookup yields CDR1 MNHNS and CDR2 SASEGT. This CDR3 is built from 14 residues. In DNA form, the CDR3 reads TGTGCCAGCAGTGAGGTGCCAGCGGTCTACGAGCAGTACTTC. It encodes CASSEVPAVYEQYF.